This T cell receptor beta chain was recorded in a study of blood T cell repertoires in COVID-19 (dated by TCRdb to about 2020). Regarding the complete study: Collaborator samples came from the United States, Italy and Spain and covered acute and convalescent phases of COVID-19. The prospective study material was composed of cDNA or gDNA derived from T cells, B-cell-depleted T cells, or PBMCs. HLA class I and class II types, where available, came from metadata supplied by the sample provider rather than from assay-based typing. Samples came from the ongoing ImmuneRACE study (first 160 participants) plus 1,254 subjects from 6 global collaborators. Deeply sampled blood TCRbeta repertoires from subjects exposed to, actively infected with, or recovered from COVID-19 were included in the dataset. The repertoires were released in a freely available public database intended as a resource for research on the immune response to SARS-CoV-2. A de-identified subject ID, COVID-19 status, age in years and sex were almost always included in the sample metadata.

Whole blood was collected in K2EDTA tubes by collaborating institutions according to the institutions' own protocols. For TCRbeta analysis, collaborators shipped samples in one of three forms: frozen whole blood, isolated PBMCs, or DNA extracted from either of those sample types. TCRbeta CDR3 regions were amplified from genomic DNA using the immunoSEQ Assay, a bias-controlled multiplex PCR. Per the source publication's procedure: The number of nucleated cells in each sample was estimated by amplification of reference gene primers within the assay. To quantify the absolute abundance of each unique TCRbeta CDR3 rearrangement, sequence reads were collapsed and filtered. For each sample, productive Simpson clonality was calculated as the square root of Simpson's diversity index across productive rearrangements. This is the immuneACCESS table as TCRdb keeps it, with only in-frame sequences that have V and J called. A part of the clones is gone; compared with another copy, unresolved V genes explain less than half, and the rest is unexplained. The DNA was the basis for D and trimming; V, J and clone size are from that table. This sample gives about 130,000 clones in total; approximately 83% of them show up just once. Of the sample, around 11% falls within the top ten clones.

What the study reported, not specific to this receptor: The quantity of clinical and demographic metadata differed by source and by participant and was supplied without curation.

This clone appeared once. Its recognized antigen is unknown. One base away there is no much larger clone; base qualities are not given. CDR1 and CDR2, per the germline V gene, are MNHNS and SASEGT. V is cut by 3 bases and J by 1 base, and the space between the germline ends is 9 bases. From cysteine to phenylalanine, the CDR3 is 14 amino acids long. The retained sequence is limited to the CDR3, 42 bases, with the frame set at the first base. The sequence is built from TRBV6-1 and TRBJ1-2; a tentative D call is TRBD1 (5 bases match). What was sequenced was peripheral blood. The sequence came from a man aged 60-69 years with acute or convalescent COVID-19. The nucleotides read TGTGCCAGCAGTGAGGGGCTATTTAACTATGGCTACACCTTC. Its product reads: CASSEGLFNYGYTF.